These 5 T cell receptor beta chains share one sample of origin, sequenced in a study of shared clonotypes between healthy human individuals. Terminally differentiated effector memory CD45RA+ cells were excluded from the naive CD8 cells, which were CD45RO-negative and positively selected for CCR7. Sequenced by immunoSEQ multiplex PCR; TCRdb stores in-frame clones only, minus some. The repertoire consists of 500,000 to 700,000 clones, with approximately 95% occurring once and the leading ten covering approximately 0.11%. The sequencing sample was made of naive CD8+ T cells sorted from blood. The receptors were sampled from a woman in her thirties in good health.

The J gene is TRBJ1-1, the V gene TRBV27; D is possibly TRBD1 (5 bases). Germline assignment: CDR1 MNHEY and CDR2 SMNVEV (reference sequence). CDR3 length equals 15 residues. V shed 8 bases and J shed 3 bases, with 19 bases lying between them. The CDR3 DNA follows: TGTGCCAGCGGCACCAGTACAGGCTCGGACACTGAAGCTTTCTTT. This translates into CASGTSTGSDTEAFF.

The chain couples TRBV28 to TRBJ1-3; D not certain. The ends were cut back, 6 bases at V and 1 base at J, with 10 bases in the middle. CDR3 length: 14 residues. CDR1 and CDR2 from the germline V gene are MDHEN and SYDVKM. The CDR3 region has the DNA TGTGCCAGCAGGGACCGAGGGTCTGGAAACACCATATATTTT. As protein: CASRDRGSGNTIYF.

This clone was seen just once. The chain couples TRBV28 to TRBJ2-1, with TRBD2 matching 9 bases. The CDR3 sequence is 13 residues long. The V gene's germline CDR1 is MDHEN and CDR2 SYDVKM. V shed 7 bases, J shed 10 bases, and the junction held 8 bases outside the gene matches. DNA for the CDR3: TGTGCCAGCACCTTAGCGGGAGTAGGCGAGCAGTTCTTC. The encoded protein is CASTLAGVGEQFF. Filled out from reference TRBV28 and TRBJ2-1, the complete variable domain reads DVKVTQSSRYLVKRTGEKVFLECVQDMDHENMFWYRQDPGLGLRLIYFSYDVKMKEKGDIPEGYSVSREKKERFSLILESASTNQTSMYLCASTLAGVGEQFFGPGTRLTVL.

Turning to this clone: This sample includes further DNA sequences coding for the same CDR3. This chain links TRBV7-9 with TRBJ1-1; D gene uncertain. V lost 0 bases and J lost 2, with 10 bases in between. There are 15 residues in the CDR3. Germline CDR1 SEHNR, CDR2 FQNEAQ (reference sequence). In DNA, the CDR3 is TGTGCCAGCAGCTTAGCTACGGGGAGTAACACTGAAGCTTTCTTT. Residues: CASSLATGSNTEAFF.

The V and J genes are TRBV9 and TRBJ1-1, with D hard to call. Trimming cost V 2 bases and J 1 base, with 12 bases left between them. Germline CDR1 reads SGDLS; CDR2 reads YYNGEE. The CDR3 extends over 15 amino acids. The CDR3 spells CASSVFGNGNTEAFF. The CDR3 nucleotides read TGTGCCAGCAGCGTGTTCGGGAATGGGAACACTGAAGCTTTCTTT.